This T cell receptor (beta chain) was captured in a study of vaccination effects on CD4 cells after COVID-19. Study summary: Post-vaccine specimens were collected at a median of 72 days following the second dose. Study-level points and caveats: In healthy vaccinees, only 1 of 255 vaccine-induced clones cross-reacted with common cold coronaviruses.

On this clone itself: Its antigen remains unknown.

Antigen-specific CD4+ T cells were expanded (with viral peptide pools) by the ViraFEST assay ahead of sequencing. The culture ran for roughly 10 days before CD4+ T cells were isolated. All study participants received two doses of BNT162b2 or mRNA-1273 vaccine. A density of roughly 2 million PBMC per well was used; these cells were cultured with roughly 10 IU/ml IL-2 and about 9.4 ug/ml peptides. Replacing half the medium with IL-2 medium was done on days 3 and 7. V shed 4 bases and J 1 base; nucleotides not matched to a gene: 5. The CDR3 consists of 16 residues. Germline CDR1 and CDR2: SNHLY and FYNNEI. Using immunoSEQ multiplex PCR, the repertoire was profiled, and TCRdb retains in-frame clones only, with some absent. The table records about 80,000 clones, roughly 73% of them present only once.

This sequence originates from a human donor who received a COVID-19 vaccine. This sample comprised CD4+ T cells from PBMCs cultured with HCoV-OC43 spike peptides, obtained after COVID-19 vaccination. The sample's subset: HCoV-OC43 spike overlapping peptide pool stimulation. This sequence joins TRBV2 and TRBJ2-1, with 9 nucleotides matching TRBD1. CDR3 sequence reads: CASSAGGQGSYNEQFF. In DNA, the CDR3 is TGTGCCAGCAGTGCCGGGGGACAGGGATCCTACAATGAGCAGTTCTTC.